The clone carrying this T cell receptor (beta chain) was observed once. The entry originates in a study of blood T cell repertoires in COVID-19. The overall study: Samples representing acute and convalescent COVID-19 were sourced from the United States, Italy and Spain.

Profiling relied on immunoSEQ multiplex PCR, and the TCRdb table lists in-frame clones only, not all of them. The table shows 200,000 to 300,000 clones, with around 86% occurring only once. Unmatched junction bases numbered 6, after V lost 5 bases and J lost 3 bases. Germline CDR1 and CDR2: SGHTA and FQGNSA. The CDR3 is made up of 15 amino acids. The V call is TRBV7-2, the J call TRBJ2-7; 11 positions agree with TRBD2. The specimen sequenced was PBMCs or T cells enriched from blood (not recorded which). This clonotype was sampled from a woman between 45 and 60 years old who had recovered from COVID-19. CDR3 region: CASSPQLAGGYEQYF. DNA of the CDR3: TGTGCCAGCAGCCCCCAGCTAGCGGGAGGCTACGAGCAGTACTTC.